One and the same sample provided the 5 T cell receptor beta chains below, sequenced in a study of shared T cell receptors in the human thymus. Using immunoSEQ multiplex PCR, the repertoire was profiled, and TCRdb retains in-frame clones only, with some absent. The sample has approximately 760,000 clones; approximately 85% are singletons. The data also belong to a second study, concerning human thymus T cells.

Sequences were obtained from thymocytes. Every receptor here comes from a girl under two years old with a congenital heart defect.

V usage is TRBV11-2 and J usage is TRBJ1-3; no firm D call. Per germline, CDR1 SGHAT and CDR2 FQNNGV. V was pared by 3 bases and J by 2 bases, with 8 bases between. There are 14 residues in the CDR3. The CDR3 DNA reads as TGTGCCAGCAGCTTTACAGACCCTGGAAACACCATATATTTT. Its protein is CASSFTDPGNTIYF. The variable domain in full, completed from reference TRBV11-2 and TRBJ1-3, reads EAGVAQSPRYKIIEKRQSVAFWCNPISGHATLYWYQQILGQGPKLLIQFQNNGVVDDSQLPKDRFSAERLKGVDSTLKIQPAKLEDSAVYLCASSFTDPGNTIYFGEGSWLTVV.

The chain has TRBV28 and TRBJ2-4; 8 bases are a match to TRBD2. CDR1 and CDR2 (germline): MDHEN, SYDVKM. The trim removed 6 bases at V and 2 bases at J, leaving 15 bases unmatched. The CDR3 consists of 18 residues. CDR3 region: CASSPNPGGPWTKNIQYF. CDR3 bases: TGTGCCAGCAGCCCAAATCCGGGGGGGCCCTGGACCAAAAACATTCAGTACTTC.

The V gene is TRBV7-9, the J gene TRBJ2-3, with 9 bases that match TRBD1. Germline V CDR1 and CDR2: SEHNR, FQNEAQ (reference sequence). The CDR3 sequence is 17 residues long. After removal of 2 bases from V and 6 bases from J, the junction contained 12 bases not matched to a gene. The DNA of the CDR3 is TGTGCCAGCAGCTTATCGGAACCGGGACAGGGATGTGATACGCAGTATTTT. Translating gives CASSLSEPGQGCDTQYF.

This chain connects TRBV4-1 to TRBJ2-3, with 11 bases aligning to TRBD2. The V gene end was trimmed by 1 base and the J gene end by 6 bases; junction bases not matched to a gene: 9. This CDR3 contains 17 residues. Germline lookup yields CDR1 MGHRA and CDR2 YSYEKL. CDR3: CASSQALASGGPDTQYF. The DNA for the CDR3 is TGCGCCAGCAGCCAAGCCCTGGCTAGCGGGGGGCCGGATACGCAGTATTTT.

J is TRBJ2-5 and V is TRBV28, with 11 bases matching TRBD1. The germline V gene has CDR1 MDHEN and CDR2 SYDVKM. V lost 4 bases and J lost 3; bases outside the gene matches: 10. The CDR3 has 17 amino acids. The CDR3 reads CASSSRDRGVHEETQYF. In nucleotides, the CDR3 is TGTGCCAGCAGTTCCAGGGACAGGGGGGTGCACGAAGAGACCCAGTACTTC.